These 13 T cell receptor beta chains originate from one sample sequenced in a study of Ad26.COV2.S vaccination and SARS-CoV-2 variants. Assay used: immunoSEQ multiplex PCR; TCRdb lists only in-frame clones, some missing. Among more than 300,000 clones listed, around 89% were seen once. Treatment indicated: some 20 received Ad26.COV2.S at low or high dose, single or two shots; about 5 received placebo; per-sample allocation not given. Specimens were obtained on day 63 following the first vaccine or placebo injection. Specimen: peripheral blood, collected in a trial of Ad26.COV2.S vaccine versus placebo. All receptors derive from a person aged 18 to 59 who received the Ad26.COV2.S COVID-19 vaccine or a placebo.

This clone has a handful of counts. V is TRBV5-1 and J is TRBJ2-3; 7 positions match TRBD1. The CDR3 totals 18 residues. Germline V gives CDR1 SGHRS, CDR2 YFSETQ. Germline trimming cut 0 bases from V and 0 bases from J; bases unmatched to any gene: 10. The CDR3 sequence is CASSLGDRDPASTDTQYF. The CDR3 coding sequence is TGCGCCAGCAGCTTGGGGGACAGAGATCCCGCTAGCACAGATACGCAGTATTTT.

The chain couples TRBV29-1 to TRBJ2-5; unclear D gene. Looked up from germline, CDR1 is SQVTM and CDR2 is ANQGSEA. This CDR3 spans 12 amino acids. Deletions cut 4 bases from V and 5 bases from J, with 11 bases between. CDR3 loop: CSVVGYGETQYF. The CDR3 DNA reads TGCAGCGTTGTGGGGTATGGGGAGACCCAGTACTTC.

This rearrangement joins TRBV29-1 to TRBJ2-7; D is perhaps TRBD1 (6 bases). The germline V and J ends were trimmed by 6 bases and 6 bases, with 15 bases remaining between them. The CDR3 is 12 residues long. Germline values: CDR1 SQVTM, CDR2 ANQGSEA. DNA of the CDR3: TGCAGCGTGAGGGACATAAAGACCGAGCAGTACTTC. Translating gives CSVRDIKTEQYF.

The chain uses TRBV11-2 and TRBJ2-3, with TRBD2 identical over 8 bases. V lost 2 bases to trimming and J lost 6 bases; unmatched junction nucleotides: 7. Per the germline V gene, CDR1 is SGHAT and CDR2 is FQNNGV. The CDR3 sequence is 15 residues long. CDR3 sequence: CASSLLFASGDTQYF. The CDR3 DNA follows: TGTGCCAGCAGCTTACTCTTTGCTAGCGGGGATACGCAGTATTTT. The entire variable domain, with the rest obtained from reference TRBV11-2 and TRBJ2-3, is as follows: EAGVAQSPRYKIIEKRQSVAFWCNPISGHATLYWYQQILGQGPKLLIQFQNNGVVDDSQLPKDRFSAERLKGVDSTLKIQPAKLEDSAVYLCASSLLFASGDTQYFGPGTRLTVL.

In nucleotides, the CDR3 is TGTGCCAGCAGTTCCCTCGCGACAGGGGGCGCAACTGGGGCCAACGTCCTGACTTTC. Amino acids: CASSSLATGGATGANVLTF. The V call is TRBV5-6, the J call TRBJ2-6; 10 bases are shared with TRBD1. Germline V gene sequence: CDR1 SGHDT, CDR2 YYEEEE. There are 19 residues in the CDR3. J gave up 2 bases and V 5 bases, and 13 bases lay outside the gene matches.

This clone was recorded once. CDR3 nucleotides: TGTGCCAGCAGCTTTACAGGGGGCTATGGCTACACCTTC. Its protein is CASSFTGGYGYTF. The rearrangement links TRBV12-3 or TRBV12-4 to TRBJ1-2; 8 positions match TRBD1. The CDR3 consists of 13 residues. Trimming took 6 bases from V and 4 from J; bases not matched to a gene: 4.

The chain combines TRBV4-1 with TRBJ2-1; D gene uncertain. The V gene lost 3 bases and the J gene lost 4 bases, with 10 bases spanning the gap. Germline lookup yields CDR1 MGHRA and CDR2 YSYEKL. CDR3 length: 14 residues. The CDR3 sequence: CASSHDGWYNEQFF. Here the CDR3 DNA reads TGCGCCAGCAGCCATGACGGGTGGTACAATGAGCAGTTCTTC.

The CDR3, as DNA: TGTGCCAGCTCGGACGTGGATAATTCACCCCTCCACTTT. This translates into CASSDVDNSPLHF. The chain is built from TRBV3-1 (or the pseudogene TRBV3-2) and TRBJ1-6; D is ambiguous. The germline V and J ends were trimmed by 8 bases and 5 bases, with 10 bases remaining between them. The CDR3 has 13 residues. From germline, CDR1 is LGHDT and CDR2 YNNKEL (reference sequence).

The chain carries TRBV7-6 and TRBJ1-4; TRBD1 might be the D (6 bases). The CDR3 is 14 residues long. Germline CDR1 reads SGHVS; CDR2 reads FNYEAQ. V lost 3 bases and J lost 5, with 10 bases in between. The CDR3 DNA reads TGTGCCAGCAGCTTCCTAGGGGGGAATGAAAAACTGTTTTTT. Its protein is CASSFLGGNEKLFF.

J is TRBJ2-7 and V is TRBV11-2; 13 bases line up with TRBD2. This CDR3 is built from 18 residues. Germline trimming cut 0 bases from V and 0 bases from J; bases unmatched to any gene: 5. Germline values: CDR1 SGHAT, CDR2 FQNNGV. CDR3 bases: TGTGCCAGCAGCTTAGAACTAGCGGGGGGGCCTGGCTCCTACGAGCAGTACTTC. Translation gives CASSLELAGGPGSYEQYF. Filled out from reference TRBV11-2 and TRBJ2-7, the complete variable domain reads EAGVAQSPRYKIIEKRQSVAFWCNPISGHATLYWYQQILGQGPKLLIQFQNNGVVDDSQLPKDRFSAERLKGVDSTLKIQPAKLEDSAVYLCASSLELAGGPGSYEQYFGPGTRLTVT.

The chain links TRBV19 to TRBJ2-2; D is possibly TRBD1 (5 bases). CDR3 length: 15 residues. The germline V and J ends were trimmed by 6 bases and 7 bases, with 18 bases remaining between them. Looked up from germline, CDR1 is LNHDA and CDR2 is SQIVND (reference sequence). The CDR3 DNA reads as TGTGCCAGTAGCACCCATCTTGACAGTTTCGGGGAGCTGTTTTTT. It translates to CASSTHLDSFGELFF.

This clone has only one observation. This chain joins TRBV15 and TRBJ1-1; the D is unclear. V lost 0 bases, J lost 0 bases, and 8 bases lay in between. CDR3 length: 15 residues. Germline assignment: CDR1 LNHNV and CDR2 YYDKDF (reference sequence). CDR3 coding DNA: TGTGCCACCAGCAGAGATACTAATCTGAACACTGAAGCTTTCTTT. This sequence encodes CATSRDTNLNTEAFF.

The rearrangement uses TRBV14 and TRBJ2-5; D is perhaps TRBD1 or TRBD2 (5 bases each). Per the germline V gene, CDR1 is SGHDN and CDR2 is FVKESK. V lost 2 bases, J lost 2 bases, and 21 bases lay in between. The CDR3 is 18 residues long. CDR3 protein: CASSQKISGTSFQETQYF. The CDR3 bases are TGTGCCAGCAGCCAAAAAATTTCCGGGACGAGCTTTCAAGAGACCCAGTACTTC.